This TCR beta chain was sequenced during a study of T cell clones after liver transplantation. Study information: Liver transplant recipients had immunosuppression withdrawal attempted within 2 years. TCRbeta sequencing after a pre-transplant mixed lymphocyte reaction identified graft-donor-reactive clones, later tracked in post-transplant blood. Regarding the study as a whole: Compared with third party-reactive sequences, donor-reactive ones declined more, independent of withdrawal success.

In germline, CDR1 is LGHNA, CDR2 YNFKEQ. Trimming took 3 bases from V and 5 from J; bases not matched to a gene: 7. The length of the CDR3 is 15 residues. In regard to this clone: Its antigen is still unknown.

Repertoires were generated with immunoSEQ multiplex PCR, while TCRdb's copy carries only in-frame clones and drops some. Among fewer than 110,000 clones listed, about 80% were seen once. The receptor's source is a human patient who received a liver transplant. Some T cells could come from the graft donor. Here the sequenced sample was CD4+ T cells from blood, taken approximately 45 months after liver transplant. This chain links TRBV4-2 with TRBJ2-7; 10 bases fit TRBD1. DNA of the CDR3: TGTGCCAGCAGCCAGACCGGGACAGGGGAGGACGAGCAGTACTTC. Translating gives CASSQTGTGEDEQYF.